This T cell receptor (beta chain) was profiled in a study of neurological immune-mediated disorders. The CDR3 length is 14 residues. Germline values: CDR1 ENHRY, CDR2 SYGVKD. V was pared by 6 bases and J by 5 bases, with 3 bases of the junction left unmatched. The time point denotes: longitudinal time-point 2. 5'RACE generated cDNA with 10-nucleotide random UMIs. TCRdb re-called the 5' RACE reads with MiXCR, one entry per CDR3 protein. The table shows some 45,000 distinct CDR3 sequences, with about 12% occurring only once. Specimen: PBMCs. This TCR derives from a male donor with HTLV-1-associated myelopathy (HAM/TSP). The chain links TRBV10-3 to TRBJ2-5, with 13 bases lining up with TRBD2. CDR3 loop: CAISGLAGVETQYF. The CDR3 DNA follows: TGTGCCATCAGCGGACTAGCGGGGGTTGAGACCCAGTACTTC.